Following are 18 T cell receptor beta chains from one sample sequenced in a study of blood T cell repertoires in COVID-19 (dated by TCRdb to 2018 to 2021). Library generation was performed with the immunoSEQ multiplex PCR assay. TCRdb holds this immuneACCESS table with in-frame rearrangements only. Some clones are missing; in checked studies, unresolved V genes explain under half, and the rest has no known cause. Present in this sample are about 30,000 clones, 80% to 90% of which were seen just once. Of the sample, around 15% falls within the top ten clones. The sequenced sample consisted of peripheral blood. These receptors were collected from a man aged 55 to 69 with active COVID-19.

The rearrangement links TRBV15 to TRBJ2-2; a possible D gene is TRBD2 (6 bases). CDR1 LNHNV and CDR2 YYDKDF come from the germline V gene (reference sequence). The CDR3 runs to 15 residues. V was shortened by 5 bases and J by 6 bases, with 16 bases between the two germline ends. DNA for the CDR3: TGTGCCACCAGCCCCCCGACTAGGGGAGCCGGGGAGCTGTTTTTT. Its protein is CATSPPTRGAGELFF.

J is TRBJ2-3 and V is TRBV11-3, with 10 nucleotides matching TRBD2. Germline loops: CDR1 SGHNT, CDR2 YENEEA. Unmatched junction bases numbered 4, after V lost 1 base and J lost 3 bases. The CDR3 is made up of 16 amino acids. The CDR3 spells CASSLGAGGPTDTQYF. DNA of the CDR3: TGTGCCAGCAGCTTAGGAGCGGGAGGGCCGACAGATACGCAGTATTTT.

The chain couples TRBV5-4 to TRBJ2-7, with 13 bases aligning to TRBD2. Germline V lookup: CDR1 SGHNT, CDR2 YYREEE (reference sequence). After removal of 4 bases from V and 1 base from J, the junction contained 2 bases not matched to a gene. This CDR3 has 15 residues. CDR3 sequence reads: CASSLGLAGSYEQYF. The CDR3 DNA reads TGTGCCAGCAGCCTGGGACTAGCGGGGTCCTACGAGCAGTACTTC.

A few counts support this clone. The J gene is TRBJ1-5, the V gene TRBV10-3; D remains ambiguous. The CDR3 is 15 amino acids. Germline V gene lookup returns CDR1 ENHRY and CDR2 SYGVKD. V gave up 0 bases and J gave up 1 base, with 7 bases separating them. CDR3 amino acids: CAISESTVSNQPQHF. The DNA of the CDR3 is TGTGCCATCAGTGAGTCAACAGTGAGCAATCAGCCCCAGCATTTT.

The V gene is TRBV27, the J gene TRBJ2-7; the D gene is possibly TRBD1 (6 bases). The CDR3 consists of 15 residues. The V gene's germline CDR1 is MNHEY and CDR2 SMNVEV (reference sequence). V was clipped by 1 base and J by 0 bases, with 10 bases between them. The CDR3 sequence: CASSLFPGASYEQYF. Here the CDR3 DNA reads TGTGCCAGCAGTTTATTTCCAGGGGCCTCCTACGAGCAGTACTTC.

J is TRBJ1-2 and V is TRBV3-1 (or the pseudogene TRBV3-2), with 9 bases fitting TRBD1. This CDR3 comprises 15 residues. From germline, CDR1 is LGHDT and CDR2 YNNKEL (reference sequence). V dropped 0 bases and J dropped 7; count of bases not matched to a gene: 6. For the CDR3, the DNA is TGTGCCAGCAGCCAAGATAGTCCGACAGGGGGTGGCTACACCTTC. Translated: CASSQDSPTGGGYTF.

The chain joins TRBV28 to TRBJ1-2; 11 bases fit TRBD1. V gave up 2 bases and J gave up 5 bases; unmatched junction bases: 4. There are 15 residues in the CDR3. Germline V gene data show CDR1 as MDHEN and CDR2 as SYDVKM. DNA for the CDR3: TGTGCCAGCAGTTTAACCCGGGACAGGGGGTATGGCTACACCTTC. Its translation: CASSLTRDRGYGYTF.

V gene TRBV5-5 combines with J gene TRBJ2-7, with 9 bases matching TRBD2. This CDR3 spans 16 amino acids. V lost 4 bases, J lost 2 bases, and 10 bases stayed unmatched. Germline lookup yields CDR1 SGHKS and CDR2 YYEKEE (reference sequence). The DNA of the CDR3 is TGTGCCAGCAGCCTGGCGGGGGGGCGGGCCGCCTACGAGCAGTACTTC. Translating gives CASSLAGGRAAYEQYF. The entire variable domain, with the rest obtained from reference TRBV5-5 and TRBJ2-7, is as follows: DAGVTQSPTHLIKTRGQQVTLRCSPISGHKSVSWYQQVLGQGPQFIFQYYEKEERGRGNFPDRFSARQFPNYSSELNVNALLLGDSALYLCASSLAGGRAAYEQYFGPGTRLTVT.

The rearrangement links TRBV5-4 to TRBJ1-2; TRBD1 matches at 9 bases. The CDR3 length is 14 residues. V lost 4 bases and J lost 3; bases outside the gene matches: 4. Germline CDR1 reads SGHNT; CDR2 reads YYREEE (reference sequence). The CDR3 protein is CASSRQGDDYGYTF. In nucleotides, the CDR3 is TGTGCCAGCAGCCGACAGGGGGACGACTATGGCTACACCTTC. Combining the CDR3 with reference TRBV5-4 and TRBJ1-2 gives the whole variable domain ETGVTQSPTHLIKTRGQQVTLRCSSQSGHNTVSWYQQALGQGPQFIFQYYREEENGRGNFPPRFSGLQFPNYSSELNVNALELDDSALYLCASSRQGDDYGYTFGSGTRLTVV.

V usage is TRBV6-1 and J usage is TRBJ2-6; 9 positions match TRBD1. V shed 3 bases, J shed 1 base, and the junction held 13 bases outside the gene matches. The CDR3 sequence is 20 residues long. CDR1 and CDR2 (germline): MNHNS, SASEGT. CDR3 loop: CASSDPGQGFLGSGANVLTF. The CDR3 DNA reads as TGTGCCAGCAGTGACCCGGGACAGGGTTTCCTTGGGTCTGGGGCCAACGTCCTGACTTTC.

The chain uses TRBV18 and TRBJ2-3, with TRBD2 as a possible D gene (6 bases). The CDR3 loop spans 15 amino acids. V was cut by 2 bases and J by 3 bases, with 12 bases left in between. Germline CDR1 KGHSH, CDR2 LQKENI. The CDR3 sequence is CASSPRGRLTDTQYF. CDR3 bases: TGTGCCAGCTCACCAAGAGGGAGGTTGACAGATACGCAGTATTTT.

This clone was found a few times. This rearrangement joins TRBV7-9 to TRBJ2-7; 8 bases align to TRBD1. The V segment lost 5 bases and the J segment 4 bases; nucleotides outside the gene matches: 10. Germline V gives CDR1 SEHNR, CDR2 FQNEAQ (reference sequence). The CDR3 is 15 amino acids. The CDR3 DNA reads TGTGCCAGCAGCAGCCAGACAGGGGCCCCGTACGAGCAGTACTTC. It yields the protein CASSSQTGAPYEQYF.

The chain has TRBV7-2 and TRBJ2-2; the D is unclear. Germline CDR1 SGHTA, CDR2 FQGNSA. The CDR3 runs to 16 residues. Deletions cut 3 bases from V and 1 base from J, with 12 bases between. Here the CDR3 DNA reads TGTGCCAGCAGCTTCCAGACTGCTCAGAACACCGGGGAGCTGTTTTTT. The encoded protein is CASSFQTAQNTGELFF. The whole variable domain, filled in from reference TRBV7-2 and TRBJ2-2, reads GAGVSQSPSNKVTEKGKDVELRCDPISGHTALYWYRQSLGQGLEFLIYFQGNSAPDKSGLPSDRFSAERTGGSVSTLTIQRTQQEDSAVYLCASSFQTAQNTGELFFGEGSRLTVL.

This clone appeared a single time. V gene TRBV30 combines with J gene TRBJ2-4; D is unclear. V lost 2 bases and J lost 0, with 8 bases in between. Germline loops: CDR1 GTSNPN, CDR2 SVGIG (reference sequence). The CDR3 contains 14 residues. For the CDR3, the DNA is TGTGCCTGGAGTTTTCAGATAGCCAAAAACATTCAGTACTTC. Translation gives CAWSFQIAKNIQYF. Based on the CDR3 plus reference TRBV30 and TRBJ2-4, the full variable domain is SQTIHQWPATLVQPVGSPLSLECTVEGTSNPNLYWYRQAAGRGLQLLFYSVGIGQISSEVPQNLSASRPQDRQFILSSKKLLLSDSGFYLCAWSFQIAKNIQYFGAGTRLSVL.

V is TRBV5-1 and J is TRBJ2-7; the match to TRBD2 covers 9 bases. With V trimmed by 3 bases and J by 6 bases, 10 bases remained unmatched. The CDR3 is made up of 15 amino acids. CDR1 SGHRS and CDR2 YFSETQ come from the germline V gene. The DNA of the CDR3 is TGCGCCAGCAGCTCCTCCGCGGGAGGGCCGGGCGAGCAGTACTTC. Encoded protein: CASSSSAGGPGEQYF.

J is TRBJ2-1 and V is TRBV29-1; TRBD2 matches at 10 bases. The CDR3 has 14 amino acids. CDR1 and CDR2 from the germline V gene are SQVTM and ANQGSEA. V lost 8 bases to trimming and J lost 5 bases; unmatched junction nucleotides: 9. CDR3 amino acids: CSLSGLASNNEQFF. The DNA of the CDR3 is TGCAGCCTCTCGGGACTAGCGAGCAACAATGAGCAGTTCTTC.

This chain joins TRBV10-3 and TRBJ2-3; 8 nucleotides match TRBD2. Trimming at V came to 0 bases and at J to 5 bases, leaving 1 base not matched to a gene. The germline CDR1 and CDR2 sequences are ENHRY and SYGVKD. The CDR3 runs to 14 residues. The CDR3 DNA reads TGTGCCATCAGTGAGTCAACTAGCGGAGATACGCAGTATTTT. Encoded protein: CAISESTSGDTQYF.

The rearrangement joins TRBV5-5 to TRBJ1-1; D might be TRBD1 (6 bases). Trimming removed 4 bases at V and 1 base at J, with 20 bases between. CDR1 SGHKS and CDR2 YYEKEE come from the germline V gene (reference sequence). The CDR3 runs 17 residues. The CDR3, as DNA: TGTGCCAGCAGCCCGGGTGGGGGCTTCACGGAGAACACTGAAGCTTTCTTT. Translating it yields CASSPGGGFTENTEAFF. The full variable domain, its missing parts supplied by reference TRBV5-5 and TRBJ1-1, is DAGVTQSPTHLIKTRGQQVTLRCSPISGHKSVSWYQQVLGQGPQFIFQYYEKEERGRGNFPDRFSARQFPNYSSELNVNALLLGDSALYLCASSPGGGFTENTEAFFGQGTRLTVV.